This T cell receptor (beta chain) was sequenced in a study of Graves' ophthalmopathy and Graves' hyperthyroidism. This clonotype showed up many times. Trimming removed 4 bases from V and 6 bases from J, with 24 bases in between. The CDR3 extends over 17 amino acids. RNA transcripts yielded amplified TCR beta CDR3 regions. HTBI primers served in a first-round RT-PCR, which a second-round multiplex PCR followed. TCRdb recomputed calls from the multiplex PCR reads with MiXCR, one row per CDR3 protein. The data contain hundreds of thousands of distinct CDR3 sequences, less than 20% of them singletons. The sample taken for sequencing was peripheral blood. This TCR was recovered from a woman between 18 and 29 years old with stable Graves' hyperthyroidism. V usage is TRBV12-3 or TRBV12-4 and J usage is TRBJ1-1; the D gene is possibly TRBD1 (5 bases). The CDR3 DNA follows: TGTGCCAGCAGTTCCCCCTTCCAGGGCAGTAGGGACGCTGAAGCTTTCTTT. Its translation: CASSSPFQGSRDAEAFF.